This is a list of T cell receptor beta chains from one sample in a study of blood T cell repertoires in COVID-19. TCRdb's copy holds only in-frame clones and misses some; the assay was immunoSEQ multiplex PCR. Of about 130,000 clones listed, more than 85% are singletons. The sample consisted of peripheral blood. These receptors were obtained from a man in his 60s with active or convalescent COVID-19. Each CDR3 is given with its conserved first and last residue. A D gene is named only where the DNA matches it firmly. Where a row states a size, it is once, few, many or the class of an expanded clone; other rows omit it.

TRBJ2-3 | - | TRBV12-3/TRBV12-4 | 13 | - | CASGGSSTDTQYF | TGTGCCAGCGGGGGGAGCAGCACAGATACGCAGTATTTT
TRBJ1-4 | TRBD1 | TRBV15 | 13 | - | CAIPGQGREKLFF | TGTGCCATCCCGGGACAGGGACGTGAAAAACTGTTTTTT
TRBJ2-2 | - | TRBV7-2 | 16 | few | CASSPQAPVNTGELFF | TGTGCCAGCAGCCCCCAGGCGCCGGTTAACACCGGGGAGCTGTTTTTT
TRBJ2-1 | - | TRBV18 | 15 | - | CASSRELTSYNEQFF | TGTGCCAGCTCACGCGAGCTAACCTCCTACAATGAGCAGTTCTTC
TRBJ2-3 | - | TRBV5-4 | 15 | - | CASSLGGDSTDTQYF | TGTGCCAGCAGCTTGGGGGGAGACAGCACAGATACGCAGTATTTT
TRBJ2-5 | TRBD2 | TRBV9 | 14 | - | CASSTSSGEETQYF | TGTGCCAGCAGCACCTCTAGCGGCGAAGAGACCCAGTACTTC
TRBJ1-2 | - | TRBV15 | 13 | - | CATNREGNYGYTF | TGTGCCACCAATCGGGAGGGCAACTATGGCTACACCTTC
TRBJ1-1 | TRBD1 | TRBV5-4 | 14 | - | CASSSGQGWNEAFF | TGTGCCAGCAGCTCCGGACAGGGTTGGAATGAAGCTTTCTTT
TRBJ2-3 | TRBD2 | TRBV20-1 | 18 | - | CSASPLVRLAGGTDTQYF | TGCAGTGCTAGTCCCCTGGTTCGACTAGCGGGTGGCACAGATACGCAGTATTTT
TRBJ2-3 | - | TRBV3-1/TRBV3-2 | 14 | - | CASSQRGLTDTQYF | TGTGCCAGCAGCCAGAGGGGACTTACAGATACGCAGTATTTT
TRBJ2-2 | - | TRBV7-9 | 15 | - | CASSYRFEVTGELFF | TGTGCCAGCAGCTATCGGTTCGAGGTGACCGGGGAGCTGTTTTTT
TRBJ1-1 | TRBD1 | TRBV2 | 15 | - | CASSGDRGLNTEAFF | TGTGCCAGCAGTGGGGACAGGGGGCTGAACACTGAAGCTTTCTTT
TRBJ2-3 | - | TRBV24-1 | 15 | - | CATSDLQAGKYTQYF | TGTGCCACCAGTGATTTGCAGGCAGGGAAATATACGCAGTATTTT
TRBJ2-2 | - | TRBV6-7 | 16 | few | CASSYASRGNTGELFF | TGTGCCAGCAGTTACGCTTCTAGGGGGAACACCGGGGAGCTGTTTTTT
TRBJ2-1 | - | TRBV4-1 | 17 | few | CASSQGALGRTFNEQFF | TGCGCCAGCAGCCAAGGGGCCTTGGGGAGGACTTTCAATGAGCAGTTCTTC
TRBJ1-1 | - | TRBV2 | 11 | - | CASRADSEAFF | TGTGCCAGCAGGGCGGACAGTGAAGCTTTCTTT
TRBJ1-1 | - | TRBV10-3 | 15 | few | CAIRTAELRKTEAFF | TGTGCCATCCGGACAGCCGAGCTGAGGAAGACTGAAGCTTTCTTT
TRBJ1-2 | TRBD1 | TRBV6-2/TRBV6-3 | 12 | - | CASSDRVDGYTF | TGTGCCAGCAGTGACAGGGTGGATGGCTACACCTTC
TRBJ2-1 | TRBD1 | TRBV24-1 | 13 | once | CATSDRDRDEQFF | TGTGCCACCAGTGACCGGGACAGAGACGAGCAGTTCTTC
TRBJ2-2 | - | TRBV21-1 | 16 | - | CASLEEGHLNTGELFF | TGTGCCAGCCTAGAGGAGGGCCACTTGAACACCGGGGAGCTGTTTTTT
TRBJ2-7 | TRBD2 | TRBV5-4 | 13 | - | CASTRTSGYEQYF | TGTGCCAGCACCCGGACTAGCGGTTACGAGCAGTACTTC
TRBJ1-6 | - | TRBV12-3/TRBV12-4 | 13 | - | CASSDGLASPLHF | TGTGCCAGCAGTGACGGACTCGCTTCACCCCTCCACTTT
TRBJ2-7 | TRBD2 | TRBV5-4 | 14 | - | CASSPGTSAYEQYF | TGTGCCAGCAGCCCCGGGACTAGCGCCTACGAGCAGTACTTC
TRBJ1-1 | - | TRBV6-5 | 15 | - | CASRPLSGVNTEAFF | TGTGCCAGCAGACCCCTCTCAGGGGTGAACACTGAAGCTTTCTTT
TRBJ2-5 | TRBD2 | TRBV6-2/TRBV6-3 | 16 | - | CASSGGTSGRVETQYF | TGTGCCAGCAGTGGTGGGACTAGCGGGAGGGTGGAGACCCAGTACTTC
TRBJ1-1 | - | TRBV7-2 | 17 | - | CASSPPPINLWNTEAFF | TGTGCCAGCAGCCCCCCCCCTATAAATCTGTGGAACACTGAAGCTTTCTTT
TRBJ2-7 | TRBD2 | TRBV10-3 | 13 | - | CAIGLADFYEQYF | TGTGCCATCGGACTAGCGGACTTCTACGAGCAGTACTTC
TRBJ2-1 | TRBD2 | TRBV5-1 | 15 | - | CASSPVAGGPPEQFF | TGCGCCAGCAGCCCCGTAGCGGGAGGGCCCCCGGAGCAGTTCTTC
TRBJ2-1 | - | TRBV7-3 | 13 | - | CASSLLRDNEQFF | TGTGCCAGCAGCTTATTGAGGGACAATGAGCAGTTCTTC
TRBJ2-1 | TRBD2 | TRBV6-6 | 18 | once | CASSPRTSGLAFYNEQFF | TGTGCCAGCAGTCCCCGGACTAGCGGCCTTGCTTTCTACAATGAGCAGTTCTTC
TRBJ1-1 | - | TRBV6-2/TRBV6-3 | 13 | - | CASTPEVDTEAFF | TGTGCCAGCACCCCGGAGGTGGACACTGAAGCTTTCTTT
TRBJ1-1 | - | TRBV10-3 | 14 | few | CAQRGFAGNTEAFF | TGTGCACAGAGGGGGTTTGCTGGGAACACTGAAGCTTTCTTT
TRBJ1-1 | - | TRBV18 | 15 | - | CASSPGTGVNTEAFF | TGTGCCAGCTCACCGGGTACCGGGGTGAACACTGAAGCTTTCTTT
TRBJ2-7 | - | TRBV7-6 | 16 | - | CASSTLTGSPGFEQYF | TGTGCCAGCAGCACATTGACAGGTTCGCCGGGATTCGAGCAGTACTTC
TRBJ2-3 | TRBD2 | TRBV6-5 | 15 | - | CASRRGTSISDTQYF | TGTGCCAGCAGGAGGGGGACTAGCATTTCAGATACGCAGTATTTT
TRBJ2-6 | - | TRBV28 | 14 | - | CASSRVSGANVLTF | TGTGCCAGCAGTCGAGTTTCTGGGGCCAACGTCCTGACTTTC
TRBJ2-3 | TRBD1 | TRBV5-5 | 15 | - | CASSSRQGVGDTQYF | TGTGCCAGCAGCAGTCGACAGGGGGTAGGGGATACGCAGTATTTT
TRBJ2-7 | - | TRBV7-3 | 12 | - | CASSLQGNEQYF | TGTGCCAGCAGCCTTCAGGGGAACGAGCAGTACTTC
TRBJ2-3 | TRBD2 | TRBV5-6 | 19 | - | CASSTPTSGRAWGADTQYF | TGTGCCAGCAGCACCCCGACTAGCGGGAGGGCCTGGGGGGCAGATACGCAGTATTTT
TRBJ1-2 | - | TRBV12-3/TRBV12-4 | 13 | - | CASSYPGRYGYTF | TGTGCCAGCAGTTATCCGGGTCGCTATGGCTACACCTTC
TRBJ2-2 | - | TRBV5-6 | 15 | - | CASSDRMGAGGELFF | TGTGCCAGCAGCGACCGAATGGGGGCTGGCGGGGAGCTGTTTTTT
TRBJ1-5 | - | TRBV28 | 17 | - | CASSLLDGTGGNQPQHF | TGTGCCAGCAGTCTTTTAGACGGTACAGGAGGCAATCAGCCCCAGCATTTT
TRBJ1-2 | TRBD1 | TRBV5-6 | 16 | - | CASSSGTGRWNYGYTF | TGTGCCAGCAGCTCGGGGACAGGGAGGTGGAACTATGGCTACACCTTC